These T cell receptor beta chains were read from a single sample in a study of identical twins. TCRdb reanalysed the 5' RACE reads using MiXCR and keeps one entry per CDR3 protein. The table lists around 1.7 million distinct CDR3 sequences, more than 30% of them singletons. Sequenced material: cord blood. The source of these receptors is a newborn girl in good health. CDR3s include the opening cysteine and the closing phenylalanine or tryptophan. D genes are given only for firm matches. Size values are once, few and many counts, or a class for expanded clones, and some rows have none.

cdr3_aa	cdr3_nt	cdr3_length	clone_size	v_call	j_call	d_call
CASSLEFSGQGDEKLFF	TGTGCCAGCAGCTTGGAATTTTCGGGACAGGGGGACGAAAAACTGTTTTTT	17	few	TRBV5-5	TRBJ1-4	TRBD1
CASSSRSVGEPQHF	TGTGCCAGCAGTTCCAGATCAGTTGGGGAGCCCCAGCATTTT	14	.	TRBV28	TRBJ1-5	.
CASSLWVVGGQETQYF	TGTGCCAGCAGTTTATGGGTAGTGGGGGGCCAAGAGACCCAGTACTTC	16	.	TRBV12-3/TRBV12-4	TRBJ2-5	.
CASSRWTGEKLFF	TGTGCCAGCAGCCGCTGGACAGGGGAAAAACTGTTTTTT	13	.	TRBV6-6	TRBJ1-4	TRBD1
CSASDLAGGNEQFF	TGCAGTGCTAGTGATCTAGCGGGAGGTAATGAGCAGTTCTTC	14	few	TRBV20-1	TRBJ2-1	TRBD2
CASSLIEDSEQYF	TGTGCCAGCAGCTTAATAGAGGACAGCGAGCAGTACTTC	13	.	TRBV7-2	TRBJ2-7	.
CAWSQKLLGGYEQYF	TGTGCCTGGAGCCAAAAACTTCTAGGGGGCTACGAGCAGTACTTC	15	.	TRBV30	TRBJ2-7	.
CASSLVSGSGNAIYF	TGCGCCAGCAGCTTGGTAAGCGGCTCTGGAAACGCCATATATTTT	15	.	TRBV5-1	TRBJ1-3	.
CASARAPTYEQYF	TGTGCCAGCGCCAGGGCCCCTACCTACGAGCAGTACTTC	13	.	TRBV3-1	TRBJ2-7	.
CASGQGDYEQYF	TGTGCCAGCGGACAGGGGGACTACGAGCAGTACTTC	12	many	TRBV25-1	TRBJ2-7	TRBD1
CANSGAGGRTDTQYF	TGTGCCAACAGCGGAGCGGGGGGCCGCACAGATACGCAGTATTTT	15	.	TRBV11-2	TRBJ2-3	TRBD2
CSARDVGYQPQHF	TGCAGTGCTAGAGATGTAGGGTATCAGCCCCAGCATTTT	13	few	TRBV20-1	TRBJ1-5	.
CSAPGTSGDTSTDTQYF	TGCAGTGCGCCCGGGACTAGCGGGGACACTAGCACAGATACGCAGTATTTT	17	.	TRBV20-1	TRBJ2-3	TRBD2
CGPRATQVDEQYF	TGCGGCCCACGGGCGACTCAGGTCGATGAGCAGTACTTC	13	.	TRBV20-1	TRBJ2-5	.
CASSLGLRWRSNEQFF	TGTGCCAGCAGCTTAGGATTACGGTGGCGGTCGAATGAGCAGTTCTTC	16	.	TRBV7-8	TRBJ2-1	.
CASSMASSGNTIYF	TGTGCCAGTAGTATGGCATCCTCTGGAAACACCATATATTTT	14	.	TRBV19	TRBJ1-3	.
CSVGTDTDTQYF	TGCAGCGTTGGGACAGACACAGATACGCAGTATTTT	12	many	TRBV29-1	TRBJ2-3	.
CASSQGRPGEGYEQYF	TGTGCCAGCAGCCAAGGTCGACCGGGAGAAGGTTACGAGCAGTACTTC	16	.	TRBV14	TRBJ2-7	.
CNVDDRSGANVLTF	TGCAACGTTGATGACCGCTCTGGGGCCAACGTCCTGACTTTC	14	.	TRBV29-1	TRBJ2-6	.
CSASTGRHEQYF	TGCAGTGCTAGTACGGGCCGACACGAGCAGTACTTC	12	many	TRBV20-1	TRBJ2-7	.
CASRDRGLAYGYTF	TGTGCCAGCAGGGACAGGGGCCTTGCCTATGGCTACACCTTC	14	.	TRBV6-1	TRBJ1-2	TRBD1